The 26 T cell receptor beta chains below all came from one sample that was sequenced in a study of cytomegalovirus exposure and HLA in healthy donors. Method: immunoSEQ multiplex PCR; TCRdb's copy keeps in-frame clones and lacks some. The sample contains 150,000 to 200,000 clones, more than 70% of which appear only once. Input material: PBMCs. The source is a woman aged 18-29 years in good health and CMV-seronegative.

In its sample, this clone was seen once. This sequence joins TRBV18 and TRBJ2-5; 7 nucleotides match TRBD1. The germline V gene encodes CDR1 KGHSH and CDR2 LQKENI. The CDR3 spans 13 residues. With V trimmed by 5 bases and J by 9 bases, 9 bases remained unmatched. The CDR3 DNA reads as TGTGCCAGCTCAGCCGGACAGGACGGCGCCCAGTACTTC. Encoded protein: CASSAGQDGAQYF.

Notes on this clone: This same CDR3 is encoded by further DNA sequences in the sample. This chain connects TRBV6-1 to TRBJ2-2; TRBD1 matches 7 bases. CDR3 length: 15 amino acids. The germline CDR1 and CDR2 sequences are MNHNS and SASEGT. Trimming cost V 6 bases and J 1 base; bases outside gene matches: 5. CDR3 DNA sequence: TGTGCCAGCAGGAGGACAGGATTGAACACCGGGGAGCTGTTTTTT. As protein: CASRRTGLNTGELFF.

The rearrangement uses TRBV19 and TRBJ2-1; 8 bases agree with TRBD2. Unmatched junction bases numbered 1, after V lost 3 bases and J lost 3 bases. Looked up from germline, CDR1 is LNHDA and CDR2 is SQIVND (reference sequence). This CDR3 comprises 14 residues. CDR3 loop: CASSISGVYNEQFF. The DNA of the CDR3 is TGTGCCAGTAGTATTAGCGGGGTCTACAATGAGCAGTTCTTC.

The chain links TRBV7-2 to TRBJ1-2; D might be TRBD1 (6 bases). V lost 5 bases, J lost 2 bases, and 9 bases lay in between. Germline loops: CDR1 SGHTA, CDR2 FQGNSA. This CDR3 is built from 13 residues. CDR3 loop: CASSQTGNYGYTF. Written as DNA, the CDR3 is TGTGCCAGCAGCCAGACAGGCAACTATGGCTACACCTTC.

The chain uses TRBV5-1 and TRBJ1-2; possibly TRBD1 for D (6 bases). The CDR3 contains 16 residues. Germline CDR1 SGHRS, CDR2 YFSETQ. Trimming left V 7 bases short and J 5 bases short, with 24 bases between. The CDR3 loop reads CASFRRREKGVYGYTF. CDR3 sequence (DNA): TGCGCCAGCTTTCGGCGAAGGGAAAAGGGGGTATATGGCTACACCTTC.

The DNA of the CDR3 is TGTGCCATCAACGACAGGGATAACACTGAAGCTTTCTTT. The encoded protein is CAINDRDNTEAFF. This chain joins TRBV10-3 and TRBJ1-1; the match to TRBD1 covers 7 bases. The CDR3 has 13 residues. Trimming cost V 7 bases and J 2 bases; bases outside gene matches: 4. CDR1 and CDR2 from the germline V gene are ENHRY and SYGVKD.

CDR3 DNA: TGCGCCAGCAGCTTGGCTAGCGGGGGGGCCGGTGAGACCCAGTACTTC. Protein: CASSLASGGAGETQYF. This chain connects TRBV5-1 to TRBJ2-5; 12 nucleotides agree with TRBD2. Unmatched junction bases numbered 5, after V lost 0 bases and J lost 5 bases. This CDR3 region has 16 residues. The germline V gene encodes CDR1 SGHRS and CDR2 YFSETQ.

The chain carries TRBV10-3 and TRBJ1-2; a weak D match, TRBD1 (5 bases). Germline V CDR1 and CDR2: ENHRY, SYGVKD. This CDR3 has 14 amino acids. The V end was cut by 5 bases, the J end by 3 bases, with 13 bases between. The chain's CDR3 is CAISPVGRDYGYTF. Written as DNA, the CDR3 is TGTGCCATCAGTCCCGTGGGGCGCGACTATGGCTACACCTTC.

In its sample, this clone was seen many times. The V and J genes are TRBV7-2 and TRBJ2-4, with D maybe TRBD1 (5 bases). Looked up from germline, CDR1 is SGHTA and CDR2 is FQGNSA. The CDR3 spans 17 residues. V was clipped by 5 bases and J by 7 bases, with 24 bases between them. The CDR3 is CASSIGHTVSWVNIQYF. Written as DNA, the CDR3 is TGTGCCAGCAGCATTGGACATACGGTTTCTTGGGTGAACATTCAGTACTTC.

The V and J genes are TRBV6-4 and TRBJ2-7; D perhaps matches TRBD1 (6 bases). The CDR3 consists of 12 residues. The V and J ends lost 5 bases and 7 bases respectively, with 12 bases between them. Germline V gene lookup returns CDR1 MRHNA and CDR2 SNTAGT. Here the CDR3 reads CASSSGTREQYF. The CDR3 region has the DNA TGTGCCAGCAGTTCCGGGACACGGGAGCAGTACTTC.

The J gene is TRBJ1-3, the V gene TRBV2, with 9 bases fitting TRBD1. The CDR3 spans 17 residues. J gave up 0 bases and V 5 bases, and 8 bases lay outside the gene matches. Germline CDR1 reads SNHLY; CDR2 reads FYNNEI. The CDR3 DNA is TGTGCCAGCAGTTCCGGGACAGGGCGGTTCTCTGGAAACACCATATATTTT. This gives the protein CASSSGTGRFSGNTIYF.

The chain uses TRBV27 and TRBJ2-7; 11 nucleotides match TRBD1. V was pared by 4 bases and J by 5 bases, with 4 bases of the junction left unmatched. Germline V gene data show CDR1 as MNHEY and CDR2 as SMNVEV (reference sequence). This CDR3 contains 14 residues. The CDR3 reads CASSSGTGGNEQYF. The CDR3 nucleotides read TGTGCCAGCAGTTCCGGGACAGGGGGAAACGAGCAGTACTTC.

The gene calls are TRBV7-2 and TRBJ2-7, with 7 positions matching TRBD1. The CDR3 is 16 residues long. From germline, CDR1 is SGHTA and CDR2 FQGNSA. V gave up 1 base and J gave up 1 base; unmatched junction bases: 7. This CDR3 reads CASSLGGTAISYEQYF. CDR3 DNA: TGTGCCAGCAGCTTAGGAGGGACAGCGATATCCTACGAGCAGTACTTC.

The chain employs TRBV9 and TRBJ2-1, with D possibly matching TRBD2 (5 bases). V lost 3 bases, J lost 0 bases, and 10 bases lay in between. CDR3 length equals 15 residues. Germline V lookup: CDR1 SGDLS, CDR2 YYNGEE. In DNA, the CDR3 is TGTGCCAGCAGCGCAGGACTCAGCTCCTACAATGAGCAGTTCTTC. It specifies CASSAGLSSYNEQFF.

Only a few counts were recorded for this clone. The V gene is TRBV5-1, the J gene TRBJ1-2; no definite D call. The length of the CDR3 is 16 residues. Germline CDR1 is SGHRS and CDR2 is YFSETQ. Trimming pared 3 bases from V and 3 bases from J, leaving 18 bases between. CDR3 DNA: TGCGCCAGCAGCTCCGTAGTCCACCAACTCTACTATGGCTACACCTTC. It specifies CASSSVVHQLYYGYTF.

The chain carries TRBV6-5 and TRBJ1-2; D not certain. This CDR3 comprises 15 residues. The germline V gene encodes CDR1 MNHEY and CDR2 SVGAGI. V was shortened by 0 bases and J by 0 bases, with 8 bases between the two germline ends. The CDR3 sequence is CASSYSIQANYGYTF. The CDR3, as DNA: TGTGCCAGCAGTTACTCGATCCAGGCTAACTATGGCTACACCTTC.

The sample holds one count of this clone. This chain links TRBV9 with TRBJ2-6, with D perhaps TRBD2 (5 bases). CDR3 length: 15 residues. Per the germline V gene, CDR1 is SGDLS and CDR2 is YYNGEE. V lost 4 bases to trimming and J lost 5 bases, with 13 bases between them. The CDR3 sequence: CASSPPSGRANVLTF. The CDR3 DNA follows: TGTGCCAGCAGCCCCCCGTCGGGAAGGGCCAACGTCCTGACTTTC.

The chain combines TRBV7-6 with TRBJ2-7; maybe TRBD1 (6 bases). There are 15 residues in the CDR3. Germline V gives CDR1 SGHVS, CDR2 FNYEAQ. Trimming took 4 bases from V and 3 from J, leaving 16 bases between them. The CDR3: CASSSQDSSGYEQYF. Written as DNA, the CDR3 is TGTGCCAGCAGCTCCCAGGACAGCTCAGGCTACGAGCAGTACTTC.

The chain links TRBV5-1 to TRBJ2-2; 7 nucleotides match TRBD2. CDR3 length: 15 residues. Germline V lookup: CDR1 SGHRS, CDR2 YFSETQ. The J segment lost 4 bases and the V segment lost 2 bases, leaving 5 bases of the junction unmatched. The CDR3 protein is CASSFKRDLTGELFF. In DNA form, the CDR3 reads TGCGCCAGCAGCTTCAAGCGGGACCTCACCGGGGAGCTGTTTTTT.

The chain combines TRBV27 with TRBJ2-2, with D possibly matching TRBD1 (6 bases). Trimming took 4 bases from V and 5 from J, leaving 11 bases between them. Germline V gives CDR1 MNHEY, CDR2 SMNVEV (reference sequence). The CDR3 consists of 14 residues. CDR3 amino acids: CASSWEGGTGELFF. Written as DNA, the CDR3 is TGTGCCAGCAGTTGGGAAGGGGGAACCGGGGAGCTGTTTTTT.

In this sample, this clone turned up once. CDR3 loop: CASSPAGTITYEQYF. The CDR3 coding sequence is TGTGCCAGCAGCCCCGCCGGGACAATTACCTACGAGCAGTACTTC. This chain links TRBV5-6 with TRBJ2-7, with a weak D call TRBD1 (6 bases). This CDR3 contains 15 residues. V lost 4 bases and J lost 2, with 16 bases in between. CDR1 and CDR2 from the germline V gene are SGHDT and YYEEEE.

V is TRBV5-1 and J is TRBJ1-1, with 7 nucleotides matching TRBD1. Losses at the gene ends were 2 bases for V and 9 bases for J; bases not matched to a gene: 4. The CDR3 covers 12 residues. Germline values: CDR1 SGHRS, CDR2 YFSETQ. CDR3 in DNA: TGCGCCAGCAGCTTAAGACAGGGCCAAGCTTTCTTT. As protein: CASSLRQGQAFF. Full variable domain (rest looked up from reference TRBV5-1 and TRBJ1-1): KAGVTQTPRYLIKTRGQQVTLSCSPISGHRSVSWYQQTPGQGLQFLFEYFSETQRNKGNFPGRFSGRQFSNSRSEMNVSTLELGDSALYLCASSLRQGQAFFGQGTRLTVV.

This clone is a singleton in its sample. The chain links TRBV11-2 to TRBJ2-3, with 13 bases identical to TRBD2. With V trimmed by 5 bases and J by 4 bases, 3 bases remained unmatched. The CDR3 is 15 residues long. Germline loops: CDR1 SGHAT, CDR2 FQNNGV. The CDR3 sequence: CASSPLAGGADTQYF. The CDR3 nucleotides read TGTGCCAGCAGCCCACTAGCGGGAGGGGCAGATACGCAGTATTTT.

The rearrangement joins TRBV15 to TRBJ2-6; TRBD1 aligns across 8 bases. J lost 11 bases, V lost 1 base, and 4 bases had no gene match. Germline CDR1 is LNHNV and CDR2 is YYDKDF (reference sequence). This CDR3 comprises 14 residues. The CDR3 here is CATSRAEGQDVLTF. Written as DNA, the CDR3 is TGTGCCACCAGCAGAGCTGAGGGACAGGACGTCCTGACTTTC. Together with reference TRBV15 and TRBJ2-6, the CDR3 gives the full variable domain: DAMVIQNPRYQVTQFGKPVTLSCSQTLNHNVMYWYQQKSSQAPKLLFHYYDKDFNNEADTPDNFQSRRPNTSFCFLDIRSPGLGDTAMYLCATSRAEGQDVLTFGAGSRLTVL.

The chain's CDR3 is CASSYTGLAGMGEQYF. The CDR3, as DNA: TGTGCCAGCAGTTACACGGGACTAGCGGGGATGGGGGAGCAGTACTTC. V is TRBV6-5 and J is TRBJ2-7; 13 bases align to TRBD2. Looked up from germline, CDR1 is MNHEY and CDR2 is SVGAGI. The trim removed 2 bases at V and 7 bases at J, leaving 8 bases unmatched. This CDR3 has 16 amino acids.

V gene TRBV30 combines with J gene TRBJ2-5, with D tentatively TRBD1 (6 bases). The V gene lost 0 bases and the J gene lost 5 bases, with 10 bases spanning the gap. The CDR3 is 13 amino acids. Germline lookup yields CDR1 GTSNPN and CDR2 SVGIG (reference sequence). For the CDR3, the DNA is TGTGCCTGGAGTGTTCAGGGGAGTGAGACCCAGTACTTC. This gives the protein CAWSVQGSETQYF. Complete variable domain (other parts from reference TRBV30 and TRBJ2-5): SQTIHQWPATLVQPVGSPLSLECTVEGTSNPNLYWYRQAAGRGLQLLFYSVGIGQISSEVPQNLSASRPQDRQFILSSKKLLLSDSGFYLCAWSVQGSETQYFGPGTRLLVL.